Listed below are T cell receptor beta chains from one sample, sequenced in a study of healthy donors' naive CD4 and CD8 T cells. MiXCR was run by TCRdb on the reads, yielding one entry per CDR3 protein. This table has 180,000 or so distinct CDR3 sequences, 74% appearing once. The sequencing input was naive CD4+ and CD8+ T cells sorted from blood, pooled from several donors. The origin of the receptors is a pool of human donors in good health; the sample pools cells from several healthy donors. CDR3s include the opening cysteine and the closing phenylalanine or tryptophan. D genes are given only for firm matches. Clone size is given for some rows only: seen once, a few or many times, or a class if the clone is expanded.

d_call	v_call	clone_size	j_call	cdr3_nt	cdr3_aa
-	TRBV12-3/TRBV12-4	-	TRBJ2-3	TGTGCCAGCAGTTTGACTGGCGATACGCAGTATTTT	CASSLTGDTQYF
-	TRBV29-1	-	TRBJ2-3	TGCAGCGTTGGTCGGGGTTTTGGAGATACGCAGTATTTT	CSVGRGFGDTQYF
-	TRBV5-6	-	TRBJ1-3	TGTGCCAGCAGCTTGGTATCCGGGAGTGGAAACACCATATATTTT	CASSLVSGSGNTIYF
-	TRBV27	-	TRBJ2-7	TGTGCCAGCCGGGACTCCTACGAGCAGTACTTC	CASRDSYEQYF
TRBD1	TRBV6-6	-	TRBJ2-7	TGTGCCAGCAGTTACCCGGGACAGCCCTACGAGCAGTACTTC	CASSYPGQPYEQYF
TRBD2	TRBV6-6	-	TRBJ2-1	TGTGCCAGCTGCCTGAGGGGCGGGGGGAGCTCCTACAATGAGCAGTTCTTC	CASCLRGGGSSYNEQFF
-	TRBV19	-	TRBJ1-1	TGTGCCAGTACAAGTTGGGGGACTGAAGCTTTCTTT	CASTSWGTEAFF
TRBD1	TRBV29-1	-	TRBJ2-3	TGCAGTCATCCTAGCGGACAGGGGGCCTTCAGCACAGATACGCAGTATTTT	CSHPSGQGAFSTDTQYF
TRBD1	TRBV6-5	once	TRBJ2-7	TGTGCCAGCAGTTACCGGGACAGCTACTACGAGCAGTACTTC	CASSYRDSYYEQYF
-	TRBV19	-	TRBJ1-1	TGTGCCAGTAGTATTTTGCACAGCTTGAACACTGAAGCTTTCTTT	CASSILHSLNTEAFF
-	TRBV27	-	TRBJ1-1	TGTGCCAGCAGTTTTAGGGGACAAATGGCTTTCTTT	CASSFRGQMAFF
TRBD2	TRBV30	-	TRBJ2-7	TGTGCCTGGAATCTAGCGGGAGGGCCTGACGAGCAGTACTTC	CAWNLAGGPDEQYF
-	TRBV29-1	-	TRBJ1-1	TGCAGCGTTGGGGCAGGCGTTGAAGCTTTCTTT	CSVGAGVEAFF
-	TRBV27	-	TRBJ2-7	TGTGCCAGCAGTTTATTTCGGGACGGCCCCCGGGACTTC	CASSLFRDGPRDF
TRBD2	TRBV6-5	-	TRBJ2-7	TGTGCCAGCAGTGCCCCCGGGACTACGAGCTCCTACGAGCAGTACTTC	CASSAPGTTSSYEQYF
-	TRBV29-1	-	TRBJ2-3	TGCAGCGTTGAGTTAGGGGCCTCCAATACGCAGTATTTT	CSVELGASNTQYF
-	TRBV10-3	-	TRBJ2-1	TGTGCCATCAGTGAGTCCCCGGTTGGTAATGAGCAGTTCTTC	CAISESPVGNEQFF
-	TRBV5-4	once	TRBJ2-1	TGTGCCAGCAGCTTGTCGGGAGCCTCCGAGCAGTTCTTC	CASSLSGASEQFF
-	TRBV29-1	-	TRBJ2-1	TGCAGCGTTGATTTCGGGATGGAGCAGTTCTTC	CSVDFGMEQFF
-	TRBV5-6	-	TRBJ2-3	TGTGCCAGCCACGCCGGGGGCCGCAGGGGAGATACGCAGTATTTT	CASHAGGRRGDTQYF
-	TRBV6-2/TRBV6-3	-	TRBJ2-6	TGTGCCAGCAGTCGAACAAGCTCTGGGGCCAACGTCCTGACTTTC	CASSRTSSGANVLTF
-	TRBV6-2/TRBV6-3	few	TRBJ1-6	TGTGCCAGCAGTTACCGTGGGGCTGGAAATTCACCCCTCCACTTT	CASSYRGAGNSPLHF
-	TRBV12-3/TRBV12-4	-	TRBJ1-1	TGTGCCAGCAGACCCGGACAGCGGATCTTCACTGAAGCTTTCTTT	CASRPGQRIFTEAFF
-	TRBV6-5	-	TRBJ1-2	TGTGCCAGCAGCACCAGCCACCAACGAATACCTAACTATGGCTACACCTTC	CASSTSHQRIPNYGYTF
TRBD2	TRBV11-1	-	TRBJ2-5	TGTGCCAGCAGCTTAGCGACTAGCGGGGGTTATCAAGAGACCCAGTACTTC	CASSLATSGGYQETQYF
-	TRBV30	few	TRBJ1-3	TGCCACGAGCGGGACAACGGAAACACCATATATTTT	CHERDNGNTIYF
TRBD1	TRBV6-5	-	TRBJ1-2	TGTGCCAGCAGTTATCCCCATGAAGGGGGCTTCTATGGCTACACCTTC	CASSYPHEGGFYGYTF
TRBD1	TRBV4-3	-	TRBJ1-1	TGCGCCAGCGGCCAGCCGGGACAGGGAGTTGCAGCTTTCTTT	CASGQPGQGVAAFF
TRBD2	TRBV29-1	-	TRBJ2-1	TGCAGCGTTGAAGTGATGGCTAGCGGGTACAATGAGCAGTTCTTC	CSVEVMASGYNEQFF
TRBD1	TRBV13	-	TRBJ1-1	TGTGCCAGCAGCGCCACCGGGACAGCAAGCACTGAAGCTTTCTTT	CASSATGTASTEAFF
TRBD2	TRBV5-4	once	TRBJ2-1	TGTGCCAGCAGCACCCTAGCGGGGGGCTACAATGAGCAGTTCTTC	CASSTLAGGYNEQFF
-	TRBV29-1	-	TRBJ1-5	TGCAGCGAGCCCCGGGTCTATAGCAATCAGCCCCAGCATTTT	CSEPRVYSNQPQHF
-	TRBV30	few	TRBJ1-2	TGTGCCTGGAGCTCACCAGGGGAGAACTATGGCTACACCTTC	CAWSSPGENYGYTF
TRBD1	TRBV19	-	TRBJ1-5	TGTGCCAGTAGTACTCGAGGACAGGGGCTCCAGCCCCAGCATTTT	CASSTRGQGLQPQHF
-	TRBV27	-	TRBJ1-1	TGTGCCAGCAGTCCGGGGATTGAGGGAACTGAAGCTTTCTTT	CASSPGIEGTEAFF
TRBD2	TRBV29-1	-	TRBJ2-7	TGCAGCGTCGGTAGCGGGAGCCGTTACGAGCAGTACTTC	CSVGSGSRYEQYF
TRBD2	TRBV29-1	-	TRBJ2-7	TGCAGCGTTGAAGATGGGACTAGCGGGACCCAGGCGTCCTACGAGCAGTACTTC	CSVEDGTSGTQASYEQYF
-	TRBV19	few	TRBJ1-5	TGTGCCAGTAGTATCCCATTGGGCCTTGGAGCTTATAGCAATCAGCCCCAGCATTTT	CASSIPLGLGAYSNQPQHF
-	TRBV19	-	TRBJ1-2	TGTGCCAGTAGTCCCGGGTCCTTCTATGGCTACACCTTC	CASSPGSFYGYTF
-	TRBV30	-	TRBJ1-5	TGTGCCTGGAGTGGTATCTATTGCTACAGGGATTTCAGCAATCAGCCCCAGCATTTT	CAWSGIYCYRDFSNQPQHF
TRBD1	TRBV30	-	TRBJ1-1	TGTGCCTGGAGTTCAGGGGGCCAAACTTTCTTT	CAWSSGGQTFF
TRBD2	TRBV30	-	TRBJ2-7	TGTGCCTGGAGTGTACTTAGGACTAGCGGGGGCCGGGGCGGACCCAACGAGCAGTACTTC	CAWSVLRTSGGRGGPNEQYF
-	TRBV30	-	TRBJ2-5	TGTGCCTGGATGAGGGGCGGCAGGGGACGAGAGACCCAGTACTTC	CAWMRGGRGRETQYF
-	TRBV24-1	-	TRBJ2-3	TGTGCCACCAGTGATTTGCAAGATACGCAGTATTTT	CATSDLQDTQYF
TRBD2	TRBV6-5	few	TRBJ2-5	TGTGCCAGCGGGACTAGCACGGAGACCCAGTACTTC	CASGTSTETQYF